These T cell receptor beta chains were read from a single sample in a study of long-term antiretroviral therapy in people with HIV. Method: immunoSEQ multiplex PCR; TCRdb's copy keeps in-frame clones and lacks some. The sample comprises about 43,000 clones, 86% of which are singletons, and approximately 5% rests with the top ten. The sequencing used unsorted PBMCs, collected 0.1 years before starting antiretroviral therapy. The source is a woman between 50 and 59 years old with HIV. Each CDR3 is given with its conserved first and last residue. A D gene is named only where the DNA matches it firmly. Clone size, where shown, is once, few, many, or a class for clones that have expanded.

d_gene: TRBD1; abundance: NA; j_gene: TRBJ1-1; v_gene: TRBV7-3; CDR3aa: CASSHDRGTEAFF; CDR3nt: TGTGCCAGCAGCCACGACAGGGGCACTGAAGCTTTCTTT
d_gene: NA; abundance: NA; j_gene: TRBJ2-1; v_gene: TRBV25-1; CDR3aa: CASSGLGGREQFF; CDR3nt: TGTGCCAGCAGTGGCCTAGGGGGGCGGGAGCAGTTCTTC
d_gene: TRBD2; abundance: NA; j_gene: TRBJ2-5; v_gene: TRBV14; CDR3aa: CASSQHSGGPRETQYF; CDR3nt: TGTGCCAGCAGCCAGCACAGCGGGGGGCCCCGGGAGACCCAGTACTTC
d_gene: TRBD1; abundance: NA; j_gene: TRBJ1-6; v_gene: TRBV2; CDR3aa: CASSDSGQYNSPLHF; CDR3nt: TGTGCCAGCAGTGACTCGGGACAGTATAATTCACCCCTCCACTTT
d_gene: TRBD1; abundance: few; j_gene: TRBJ2-7; v_gene: TRBV2; CDR3aa: CASTQRGQGVYEQYF; CDR3nt: TGTGCCAGCACTCAGAGGGGACAGGGGGTTTACGAGCAGTACTTC
d_gene: NA; abundance: NA; j_gene: TRBJ1-4; v_gene: TRBV11-2; CDR3aa: CASSLASGGNSEKLFF; CDR3nt: TGTGCCAGCAGCTTAGCATCCGGGGGGAATAGTGAAAAACTGTTTTTT
d_gene: TRBD1; abundance: few; j_gene: TRBJ2-7; v_gene: TRBV27; CDR3aa: CASSLYTTGTGYAEQYF; CDR3nt: TGTGCCAGCAGTTTATATACAACCGGGACAGGGTATGCCGAGCAGTACTTC
d_gene: NA; abundance: NA; j_gene: TRBJ2-3; v_gene: TRBV11-3; CDR3aa: CASSSQGPTDTQYF; CDR3nt: TGTGCCAGCAGCTCTCAAGGACCCACAGATACGCAGTATTTT
d_gene: TRBD1; abundance: few; j_gene: TRBJ2-7; v_gene: TRBV9; CDR3aa: CASSQSGTGAYEQYF; CDR3nt: TGTGCCAGCAGCCAATCAGGGACAGGGGCCTACGAGCAGTACTTC
d_gene: NA; abundance: NA; j_gene: TRBJ2-5; v_gene: TRBV5-1; CDR3aa: CASSLPELGETQYF; CDR3nt: TGCGCCAGCAGTTTGCCCGAGTTAGGTGAGACCCAGTACTTC
d_gene: NA; abundance: NA; j_gene: TRBJ1-2; v_gene: TRBV5-1; CDR3aa: CASSQTGNYGYTF; CDR3nt: TGCGCCAGCAGCCAAACAGGGAACTATGGCTACACCTTC
d_gene: TRBD2; abundance: once; j_gene: TRBJ2-5; v_gene: TRBV18; CDR3aa: CASSPISGALQETQYF; CDR3nt: TGTGCCAGCTCACCAATCAGCGGGGCCCTCCAAGAGACCCAGTACTTC
d_gene: NA; abundance: NA; j_gene: TRBJ2-2; v_gene: TRBV30; CDR3aa: CAWGGTGRAGELFF; CDR3nt: TGTGCCTGGGGGGGCACGGGAAGGGCCGGGGAGCTGTTTTTT
d_gene: TRBD1; abundance: NA; j_gene: TRBJ1-1; v_gene: TRBV19; CDR3aa: CASIGGDRGLNTEAFF; CDR3nt: TGTGCCAGTATCGGGGGGGACAGGGGACTGAACACTGAAGCTTTCTTT
d_gene: TRBD1; abundance: NA; j_gene: TRBJ1-1; v_gene: TRBV6-1; CDR3aa: CASSEGGQGGTEAFF; CDR3nt: TGTGCCAGCAGTGAAGGGGGACAGGGGGGCACTGAAGCTTTCTTT
d_gene: NA; abundance: NA; j_gene: TRBJ1-2; v_gene: TRBV7-9; CDR3aa: CASSSTGRDYYGYTF; CDR3nt: TGTGCCAGCAGCTCCACAGGGCGGGATTACTATGGCTACACCTTC
d_gene: TRBD1; abundance: NA; j_gene: TRBJ2-7; v_gene: TRBV6-1; CDR3aa: CASTPTGNEQYF; CDR3nt: TGTGCCAGCACCCCGACAGGGAACGAGCAGTACTTC
d_gene: TRBD1; abundance: NA; j_gene: TRBJ2-2; v_gene: TRBV11-2; CDR3aa: CASTQTETGARELFF; CDR3nt: TGTGCCAGCACCCAAACCGAGACAGGGGCGAGGGAGCTGTTTTTT
d_gene: NA; abundance: few; j_gene: TRBJ1-2; v_gene: TRBV20-1; CDR3aa: CSAARVGYTF; CDR3nt: TGCAGTGCTGCCAGGGTTGGCTACACCTTC
d_gene: NA; abundance: NA; j_gene: TRBJ1-6; v_gene: TRBV30; CDR3aa: CAYGAQLLSPLHF; CDR3nt: TGTGCCTATGGGGCACAGTTGCTTTCACCCCTCCACTTT
d_gene: TRBD1; abundance: few; j_gene: TRBJ1-2; v_gene: TRBV27; CDR3aa: CASRSGQGYGYTF; CDR3nt: TGTGCCAGCCGATCGGGACAGGGCTATGGCTACACCTTC
d_gene: TRBD1; abundance: NA; j_gene: TRBJ2-5; v_gene: TRBV5-1; CDR3aa: CASSDRTGRETQYF; CDR3nt: TGCGCCAGCAGCGATCGGACAGGGAGGGAGACCCAGTACTTC
d_gene: TRBD1; abundance: NA; j_gene: TRBJ2-3; v_gene: TRBV5-1; CDR3aa: CASSSGGDRGSDTQYF; CDR3nt: TGCGCCAGCAGCTCTGGGGGGGACAGGGGGTCAGATACGCAGTATTTT
d_gene: TRBD1; abundance: NA; j_gene: TRBJ1-2; v_gene: TRBV2; CDR3aa: CASSANRGNYGYTF; CDR3nt: TGTGCCAGCAGTGCCAACAGGGGAAACTATGGCTACACCTTC
d_gene: NA; abundance: NA; j_gene: TRBJ1-3; v_gene: TRBV9; CDR3aa: CASSIQTSGNTIYF; CDR3nt: TGTGCCAGCAGCATTCAGACCTCTGGAAACACCATATATTTT
d_gene: NA; abundance: NA; j_gene: TRBJ1-2; v_gene: TRBV12-5; CDR3aa: CASGLLGNYGYTF; CDR3nt: TGTGCTAGTGGTTTGCTGGGGAACTATGGCTACACCTTC
d_gene: TRBD1; abundance: NA; j_gene: TRBJ2-7; v_gene: TRBV9; CDR3aa: CASSVAGGQGYEQYF; CDR3nt: TGTGCCAGCAGCGTAGCGGGGGGACAGGGCTACGAGCAGTACTTC
d_gene: NA; abundance: NA; j_gene: TRBJ2-3; v_gene: TRBV4-3; CDR3aa: CASSRSRGGDTDTQYF; CDR3nt: TGCGCCAGCAGCCGCTCTCGGGGTGGAGACACAGATACGCAGTATTTT
d_gene: TRBD1; abundance: medium-sized; j_gene: TRBJ1-5; v_gene: TRBV2; CDR3aa: CASSGGGRDRRINQPQHF; CDR3nt: TGTGCCAGCAGTGGCGGGGGGCGGGACAGAAGAATCAATCAGCCCCAGCATTTT
d_gene: TRBD1; abundance: once; j_gene: TRBJ1-2; v_gene: TRBV7-9; CDR3aa: CASSRPGQGASGYTF; CDR3nt: TGTGCCAGCAGCAGACCAGGACAGGGGGCCTCCGGCTACACCTTC
d_gene: NA; abundance: once; j_gene: TRBJ2-7; v_gene: TRBV10-3; CDR3aa: CAISKKTSAGSGEQYF; CDR3nt: TGTGCCATCAGCAAGAAAACCAGTGCGGGGTCGGGCGAGCAGTACTTC
d_gene: TRBD1; abundance: few; j_gene: TRBJ1-2; v_gene: TRBV27; CDR3aa: CASSPRDRGRDYGYTF; CDR3nt: TGTGCCAGCAGTCCCAGGGACAGGGGGCGCGACTATGGCTACACCTTC
d_gene: NA; abundance: NA; j_gene: TRBJ1-1; v_gene: TRBV2; CDR3aa: CASSVREGALVLNTEAFF; CDR3nt: TGTGCCAGCAGTGTTCGGGAAGGGGCGCTCGTATTGAATACTGAAGCTTTCTTT
d_gene: NA; abundance: NA; j_gene: TRBJ1-3; v_gene: TRBV30; CDR3aa: CAKAELNSGNTIYF; CDR3nt: TGTGCCAAAGCAGAGCTTAACTCTGGAAACACCATATATTTT
d_gene: NA; abundance: NA; j_gene: TRBJ2-7; v_gene: TRBV4-1; CDR3aa: CASSPWGTQGQYF; CDR3nt: TGCGCCAGCAGCCCATGGGGGACACAGGGACAGTACTTC
d_gene: TRBD1; abundance: NA; j_gene: TRBJ2-7; v_gene: TRBV19; CDR3aa: CASSVPGQGHLGQYF; CDR3nt: TGTGCCAGTAGTGTACCGGGACAGGGTCACCTGGGGCAGTACTTC
d_gene: NA; abundance: NA; j_gene: TRBJ2-1; v_gene: TRBV19; CDR3aa: CASSIDRGYNEQFF; CDR3nt: TGTGCCAGTAGTATAGATCGGGGATACAATGAGCAGTTCTTC
d_gene: NA; abundance: NA; j_gene: TRBJ1-5; v_gene: TRBV21-1; CDR3aa: CASSKDTGHQPQHF; CDR3nt: TGTGCCAGCAGCAAAGATACAGGGCATCAGCCCCAGCATTTT
d_gene: NA; abundance: NA; j_gene: TRBJ2-1; v_gene: TRBV5-1; CDR3aa: CASSLRGGENEQFF; CDR3nt: TGCGCCAGCAGCTTGCGCGGGGGCGAAAATGAGCAGTTCTTC
d_gene: NA; abundance: once; j_gene: TRBJ1-3; v_gene: TRBV6-5; CDR3aa: CASALAGPGNTIYF; CDR3nt: TGTGCCAGCGCCCTGGCGGGGCCTGGAAACACCATATATTTT
d_gene: TRBD2; abundance: NA; j_gene: TRBJ2-3; v_gene: TRBV14; CDR3aa: CASSKGAGGRDTQYF; CDR3nt: TGTGCCAGCAGCAAAGGCGCGGGGGGGCGGGATACGCAGTATTTT
d_gene: NA; abundance: NA; j_gene: TRBJ1-2; v_gene: TRBV29-1; CDR3aa: CSVEDRGGYTF; CDR3nt: TGCAGCGTTGAAGATCGGGGGGGCTACACCTTC
d_gene: NA; abundance: NA; j_gene: TRBJ1-6; v_gene: TRBV13; CDR3aa: CASSGHRVYNSPLHF; CDR3nt: TGTGCCAGCAGCGGACACAGGGTCTATAATTCACCCCTCCACTTT
d_gene: NA; abundance: NA; j_gene: TRBJ1-3; v_gene: TRBV7-3; CDR3aa: CASSPQGWGNTIYF; CDR3nt: TGTGCCAGCAGCCCTCAAGGGTGGGGAAACACCATATATTTT
d_gene: TRBD1; abundance: NA; j_gene: TRBJ2-2; v_gene: TRBV27; CDR3aa: CASSSQGVGGELFF; CDR3nt: TGTGCCAGCAGCTCGCAGGGGGTGGGCGGGGAGCTGTTTTTT
d_gene: NA; abundance: NA; j_gene: TRBJ1-1; v_gene: TRBV6-4; CDR3aa: CASSAGIGTEAFF; CDR3nt: TGTGCCAGCAGTGCCGGGATAGGCACTGAAGCTTTCTTT